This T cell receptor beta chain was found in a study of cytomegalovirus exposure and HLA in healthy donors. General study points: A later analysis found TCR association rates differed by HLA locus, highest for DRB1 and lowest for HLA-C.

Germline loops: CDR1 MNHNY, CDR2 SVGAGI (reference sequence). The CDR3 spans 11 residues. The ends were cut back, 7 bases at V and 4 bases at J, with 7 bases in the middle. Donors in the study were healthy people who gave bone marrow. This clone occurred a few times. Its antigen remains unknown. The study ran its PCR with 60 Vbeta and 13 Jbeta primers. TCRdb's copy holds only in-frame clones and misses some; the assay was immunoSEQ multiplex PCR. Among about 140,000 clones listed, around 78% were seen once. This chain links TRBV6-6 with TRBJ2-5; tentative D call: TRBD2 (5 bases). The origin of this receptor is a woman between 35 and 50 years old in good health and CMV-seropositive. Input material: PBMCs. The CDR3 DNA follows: TGTGCCAGCACACGGGGAGAGACCCAGTACTTC. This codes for CASTRGETQYF.